One and the same sample provided the 22 T cell receptor beta chains below, sequenced in a study of blood T cell repertoires in COVID-19. Assay: immunoSEQ multiplex PCR; the TCRdb copy retains only in-frame clones and omits some. The sample has about 400,000 clones; more than 80% are singletons. The sequencing input was peripheral blood. The origin of the receptors is a woman aged 25 to 39 with active or convalescent COVID-19.

The chain is built from TRBV27 and TRBJ2-7; D is undetermined. The CDR3 spans 15 residues. Trimming took 5 bases from V and 4 from J, leaving 18 bases between them. Germline assignment: CDR1 MNHEY and CDR2 SMNVEV (reference sequence). CDR3 coding DNA: TGTGCCAGCAGTGAAGCCGATTCGCCGCAATACGAGCAGTACTTC. This gives the protein CASSEADSPQYEQYF.

This clone was counted between two and nine times. The J gene is TRBJ1-2, the V gene TRBV10-1; D unclear. V lost 3 bases and J lost 3, with 8 bases in between. Germline CDR1 is WNHNN and CDR2 is SYGVQD (reference sequence). The CDR3 covers 13 residues. The CDR3 loop is CASSDSSDYGYTF. In DNA, the CDR3 is TGCGCCAGCAGTGATTCTTCGGACTATGGCTACACCTTC.

Only one count was recorded for this clone. The chain is built from TRBV19 and TRBJ1-1, with 7 bases aligning to TRBD1. Germline V gene lookup returns CDR1 LNHDA and CDR2 SQIVND (reference sequence). The CDR3 totals 13 residues. V shed 7 bases, J shed 1 base, and the junction held 3 bases outside the gene matches. CDR3 DNA: TGTGCCAGTACAGGGACAGCGAACACTGAAGCTTTCTTT. This gives the protein CASTGTANTEAFF. The full variable domain, with the rest looked up from reference TRBV19 and TRBJ1-1, is DGGITQSPKYLFRKEGQNVTLSCEQNLNHDAMYWYRQDPGQGLRLIYYSQIVNDFQKGDIAEGYSVSREKKESFPLTVTSAQKNPTAFYLCASTGTANTEAFFGQGTRLTVV.

The V gene is TRBV28, the J gene TRBJ2-2, with 11 bases identical to TRBD2. Looked up from germline, CDR1 is MDHEN and CDR2 is SYDVKM. The V and J ends lost 7 bases and 4 bases, in that order; junction bases with no gene match: 17. The CDR3 sequence is 19 residues long. The CDR3: CASTTEAVLAGDRTGELFF. CDR3 sequence (DNA): TGTGCCAGCACCACAGAGGCGGTACTAGCGGGAGATCGCACCGGGGAGCTGTTTTTT.

This sequence joins TRBV9 and TRBJ2-3, with 9 nucleotides matching TRBD2. Germline V gene data show CDR1 as SGDLS and CDR2 as YYNGEE. J was trimmed by 2 bases and V by 2 bases; bases with no gene match: 3. The CDR3 spans 15 residues. Here the CDR3 DNA reads TGTGCCAGCAGCGTCGGACTAGCGCCCACAGATACGCAGTATTTT. Encoded protein: CASSVGLAPTDTQYF.

V is TRBV9 and J is TRBJ2-2, with unresolved D. CDR3 size: 12 residues. Per germline, CDR1 SGDLS and CDR2 YYNGEE. Trimming stripped 3 bases from V and 5 bases from J, with 5 bases between. CDR3 region: CASSALTGELFF. The CDR3 DNA reads as TGTGCCAGCAGCGCCCTTACCGGGGAGCTGTTTTTT.

The gene calls are TRBV6-5 and TRBJ2-7, with a possible D match to TRBD1 (5 bases). The germline V gene has CDR1 MNHEY and CDR2 SVGAGI. The CDR3 is 15 amino acids. V was cut by 2 bases and J by 6 bases, with 17 bases left in between. The CDR3 coding sequence is TGTGCCAGCAGTTACCAACGTCAGGGCTCGGGCGAGCAGTACTTC. Translating gives CASSYQRQGSGEQYF.

The chain combines TRBV24-1 with TRBJ1-1; 8 nucleotides align to TRBD1. Germline values: CDR1 KGHDR, CDR2 SFDVKD. J gave up 0 bases and V 4 bases, and 3 bases lay outside the gene matches. The CDR3 has 15 residues. CDR3 protein: CATSEATGVNTEAFF. The CDR3 region has the DNA TGTGCCACCAGTGAAGCGACAGGGGTGAACACTGAAGCTTTCTTT.

This chain uses TRBV5-1 with TRBJ1-1; D perhaps matches TRBD1 (6 bases). CDR1 is SGHRS and CDR2 is YFSETQ in the germline V gene. The CDR3 is 16 residues long. V lost 1 base to trimming and J lost 5 bases, with 18 bases between them. The CDR3 sequence is CASSLTGHPTITEAFF. In DNA form, the CDR3 reads TGCGCCAGCAGCTTGACGGGACACCCAACTATAACTGAAGCTTTCTTT.

This chain joins TRBV5-6 and TRBJ1-5, with D possibly TRBD1 on 5 matching bases. Trimming cost V 2 bases and J 2 bases, with 11 bases left between them. CDR3 length: 15 residues. CDR1 and CDR2 from the germline V gene are SGHDT and YYEEEE. This CDR3 reads CASSFGRGGNQPQHF. Here the CDR3 DNA reads TGTGCCAGCAGCTTCGGAAGGGGCGGCAATCAGCCCCAGCATTTT. Full variable domain (outside the CDR3, taken from reference TRBV5-6 and TRBJ1-5): DAGVTQSPTHLIKTRGQQVTLRCSPKSGHDTVSWYQQALGQGPQFIFQYYEEEERQRGNFPDRFSGHQFPNYSSELNVNALLLGDSALYLCASSFGRGGNQPQHFGDGTRLSIL.

Only one count was recorded for this clone. V is TRBV6-5 and J is TRBJ2-5, with 10 bases that match TRBD1. The V gene's germline CDR1 is MNHEY and CDR2 SVGAGI. V was clipped by 8 bases and J by 3 bases; unmatched bases: 3. The CDR3 contains 13 residues. The CDR3 loop reads CASWDRGEETQYF. The CDR3, as DNA: TGTGCCAGCTGGGACAGGGGAGAAGAGACCCAGTACTTC.

This chain joins TRBV2 and TRBJ1-6; D unclear. V dropped 3 bases and J dropped 0 bases, with 12 bases sitting between them. The CDR3 loop spans 17 amino acids. Germline V gene lookup returns CDR1 SNHLY and CDR2 FYNNEI. In DNA, the CDR3 is TGTGCCAGCAGTGATTTTAGTGAGAGCTCCTATAATTCACCCCTCCACTTT. Protein: CASSDFSESSYNSPLHF.

The J gene is TRBJ2-2, the V gene TRBV5-1, with 10 bases aligning to TRBD2. V gave up 4 bases and J gave up 4 bases; unmatched junction bases: 4. CDR3 length: 15 amino acids. CDR1 is SGHRS, CDR2 YFSETQ, per germline. The CDR3 protein is CASSNLAGGTGELFF. The CDR3 DNA follows: TGCGCCAGCAGCAACTTAGCGGGAGGCACCGGGGAGCTGTTTTTT.

This rearrangement joins TRBV5-5 to TRBJ1-2; the match to TRBD1 covers 11 bases. The CDR3 length is 14 residues. The germline V gene encodes CDR1 SGHKS and CDR2 YYEKEE (reference sequence). The V gene end was trimmed by 6 bases and the J gene end by 8 bases; junction bases not matched to a gene: 9. The CDR3 nucleotides are TGTGCCAGCACCTCGGACAGGGGGCAGTTAGGCTACACCTTC. It specifies CASTSDRGQLGYTF.

This chain uses TRBV6-5 with TRBJ1-1, with a possible D match to TRBD1 (5 bases). Per germline, CDR1 MNHEY and CDR2 SVGAGI. V lost 6 bases, J lost 1 base, and 9 bases lay in between. The CDR3 runs 13 residues. CDR3 sequence: CASSAQENTEAFF. The CDR3 DNA follows: TGTGCCAGCAGCGCACAGGAGAACACTGAAGCTTTCTTT.

The chain employs TRBV3-1 (or the pseudogene TRBV3-2) and TRBJ2-1; 12 bases line up with TRBD2. The CDR3 loop spans 16 amino acids. Germline trimming cut 4 bases from V and 7 bases from J; bases unmatched to any gene: 8. In germline, CDR1 is LGHDT, CDR2 YNNKEL (reference sequence). CDR3 loop: CASSLFPSGRANEQFF. For the CDR3, the DNA is TGTGCCAGCAGCCTATTCCCTAGCGGGAGGGCGAATGAGCAGTTCTTC.

This clone was counted only a few times. The V gene is TRBV3-1 (or the pseudogene TRBV3-2), the J gene TRBJ1-1; unclear D gene. This CDR3 region has 14 residues. Trimming took off 2 bases at V and 8 bases at J, with 15 bases between the two ends. Germline CDR1 and CDR2: LGHDT and YNNKEL (reference sequence). The CDR3 spells CASSQYRGQREAFF. CDR3 nucleotide sequence: TGTGCCAGCAGCCAATACAGAGGCCAGCGGGAAGCTTTCTTT.

The gene calls are TRBV18 and TRBJ1-2, with 7 bases aligning to TRBD1. V shed 6 bases, J shed 14 bases, and the junction held 9 bases outside the gene matches. The CDR3 has 11 amino acids. CDR1 is KGHSH, CDR2 LQKENI, per germline. The CDR3 region is CASSPDRAVTF. The CDR3, as DNA: TGTGCCAGCTCCCCCGACAGGGCTGTTACCTTC.

The CDR3 reads CASSLSRGTGTLYGYTF. The CDR3 region has the DNA TGTGCCAGCAGTTTATCGAGAGGGACAGGGACCCTCTATGGCTACACCTTC. The V and J genes are TRBV27 and TRBJ1-2; 9 bases are shared with TRBD1. V dropped 0 bases and J dropped 4; count of bases not matched to a gene: 9. The CDR3 is 17 residues long. Germline V gene lookup returns CDR1 MNHEY and CDR2 SMNVEV (reference sequence).

V is TRBV6-5 and J is TRBJ2-7, with D unclear. Germline CDR1 is MNHEY and CDR2 is SVGAGI. CDR3 length: 13 amino acids. The ends were cut back, 2 bases at V and 3 bases at J, with 8 bases in the middle. The chain's CDR3 is CASSYARNYEQYF. The CDR3 DNA reads TGTGCCAGCAGTTACGCGAGGAACTACGAGCAGTACTTC.

This clone was recorded only once. V gene TRBV6-5 combines with J gene TRBJ2-5; perhaps TRBD1 as D (5 bases). The CDR3 is made up of 14 amino acids. Trimming cost V 2 bases and J 1 base, with 8 bases left between them. The germline V gene has CDR1 MNHEY and CDR2 SVGAGI. CDR3 loop: CASSYAGIQETQYF. CDR3 coding DNA: TGTGCCAGCAGTTACGCAGGGATCCAAGAGACCCAGTACTTC.

V is TRBV27 and J is TRBJ2-1; tentative D call: TRBD1 (6 bases). This CDR3 contains 15 residues. V was cut by 2 bases and J by 2 bases, with 10 bases left in between. Germline loops: CDR1 MNHEY, CDR2 SMNVEV (reference sequence). In DNA, the CDR3 is TGTGCCAGCAGTTTAAGGGGGACCCCCTACAATGAGCAGTTCTTC. Protein sequence: CASSLRGTPYNEQFF.